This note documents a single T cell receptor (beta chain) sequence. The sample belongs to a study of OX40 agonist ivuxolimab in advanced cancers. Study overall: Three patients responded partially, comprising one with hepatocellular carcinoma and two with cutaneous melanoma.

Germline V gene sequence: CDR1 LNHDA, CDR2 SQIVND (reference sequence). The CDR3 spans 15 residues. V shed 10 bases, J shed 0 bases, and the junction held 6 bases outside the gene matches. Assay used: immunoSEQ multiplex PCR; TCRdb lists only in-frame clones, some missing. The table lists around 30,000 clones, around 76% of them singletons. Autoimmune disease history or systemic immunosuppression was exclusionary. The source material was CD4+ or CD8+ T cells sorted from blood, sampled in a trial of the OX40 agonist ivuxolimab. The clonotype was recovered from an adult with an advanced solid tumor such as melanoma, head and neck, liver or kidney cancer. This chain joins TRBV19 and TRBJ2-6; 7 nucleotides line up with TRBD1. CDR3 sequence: CAIYRGGSGANVLTF. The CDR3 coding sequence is TGTGCCATTTACAGGGGCGGCTCTGGGGCCAACGTCCTGACTTTC.